Listed below are T cell receptor beta chains from one sample, sequenced in a study of read filtering for tumor transcriptome and immune sequencing. TCRdb re-derived calls from the reads in MiXCR, one entry per CDR3 protein. The sample holds about 38,000 distinct CDR3 sequences, roughly an eighth seen once. Sequencing input: a population of CD138-negative cells sorted from bone marrow. These receptors all come from a donor aged 40 or older with multiple myeloma. CDR3s include the opening cysteine and the closing phenylalanine or tryptophan. A D gene is named only where the DNA matches it firmly. A clone size is listed for some rows: how often the clone was seen (once, few, many), or a class if it is expanded.

clone_size	v_call	d_call	j_call	cdr3_nt	cdr3_aa
many	TRBV5-1	-	TRBJ2-5	TGCGCCGTCAGGGTTGGAGAGACCCAGTACTTC	CAVRVGETQYF
-	TRBV5-1	-	TRBJ2-7	TGCGCCAGCAGCACCCTACCGAACTACGAGCAGTACTTC	CASSTLPNYEQYF
many	TRBV5-4	TRBD2	TRBJ2-7	TGTGCCAGCAGCTCAGGGACTAGCGGGAGGTCCTACGAGCAGTACTTC	CASSSGTSGRSYEQYF
many	TRBV6-2/TRBV6-3	TRBD1	TRBJ2-3	TGTGCCAGCAGTTACTCGATCGCAGGGGGCCAGATCACAGATACGCAGTATTTT	CASSYSIAGGQITDTQYF
-	TRBV7-2	TRBD2	TRBJ2-7	TGTGCCAGCAGCTCGGGACTAGCGGCCCTGAAGCAGTACTTC	CASSSGLAALKQYF
-	TRBV7-2	-	TRBJ2-1	TGTGCCAGCGGTAGCGGTACTTACAATGAGCAGTTCTTC	CASGSGTYNEQFF
many	TRBV20-1	-	TRBJ1-1	TGCAGTGCTGGGAACACAGGGAACACTGAAGCTTTCTTT	CSAGNTGNTEAFF
-	TRBV6-1	TRBD1	TRBJ2-2	TGTGCCAGCAGGGGGGGACAGGGCGGCACCGGGGAGCTGTTTTTT	CASRGGQGGTGELFF
many	TRBV18	-	TRBJ2-7	TGTGCCAGCGCCTCCTACGAGCAGTACTTC	CASASYEQYF
many	TRBV5-1	-	TRBJ2-6	TGCGCCAGCAGCTTGGCATTTAGTGCTGGGGCCAACGTCCTGACTTTC	CASSLAFSAGANVLTF
many	TRBV28	TRBD2	TRBJ2-3	TGTGCCAGCAGTGGGGACTACCTAGATACGCAGTATTTT	CASSGDYLDTQYF
many	TRBV7-9	-	TRBJ1-5	TGTGCCAGCAGCCCTCCGGGACACAATCAGCCCCAGCATTTT	CASSPPGHNQPQHF
-	TRBV23-1	-	TRBJ2-1	TGCGCCAGCAGTCAATCGCCCGACAGCCGTGTACCCCTCAATGAGCAGTTCTTC	CASSQSPDSRVPLNEQFF
few	TRBV27	TRBD1	TRBJ1-5	TGTGCCAGCAGTTTCCAAGGGGGCGTCGGAAATCAGCCCCAGCATTTT	CASSFQGGVGNQPQHF
-	TRBV11-3	TRBD1	TRBJ2-1	TGTGCCAGCAGCGGGTTGGGACAGGGGGCCAACAATGAGCAGCTCTTC	CASSGLGQGANNEQLF
-	TRBV4-3	-	TRBJ2-7	TGCGCCAGCAGCCAAGCCTACAGGGATTTTTTCTACGAGCAGTACTTC	CASSQAYRDFFYEQYF
many	TRBV28	-	TRBJ1-3	TGTGCCAGCACCCAAGGGGCTGGAAACACCATATATTTT	CASTQGAGNTIYF
many	TRBV6-6	-	TRBJ2-7	TGTGCCAGCAGTTTACGCTCCACCTACGAGCAGTACTTC	CASSLRSTYEQYF
many	TRBV6-5	TRBD1	TRBJ1-5	TGTGCCAGCAGATTCGGCGACAGGGGATATCAGCCCCAGCATTTT	CASRFGDRGYQPQHF
many	TRBV10-3	-	TRBJ2-5	TGTGCCATCAGTGAGTCGATGGACAACCAAGAGACCCAGTACTTC	CAISESMDNQETQYF
many	TRBV5-1	-	TRBJ1-5	TGCGCCAGCAGCTTGAGGGAGGGGGGAGGCAATCAGCCCCAGCATTTT	CASSLREGGGNQPQHF
many	TRBV25-1	-	TRBJ1-4	TGTGCCAGCAGTGGACGGGGTCATAATGAAAAACTGTTTTTT	CASSGRGHNEKLFF